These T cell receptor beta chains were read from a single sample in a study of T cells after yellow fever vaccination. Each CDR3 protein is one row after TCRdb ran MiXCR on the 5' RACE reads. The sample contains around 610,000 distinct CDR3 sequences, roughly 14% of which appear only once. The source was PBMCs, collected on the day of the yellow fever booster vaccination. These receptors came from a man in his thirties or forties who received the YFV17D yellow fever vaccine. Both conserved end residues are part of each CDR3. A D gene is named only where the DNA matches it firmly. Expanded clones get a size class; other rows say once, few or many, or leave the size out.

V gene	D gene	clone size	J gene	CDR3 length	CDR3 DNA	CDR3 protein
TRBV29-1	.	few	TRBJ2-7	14	TGCAGCGTTGTTATAAATCTTAACTCCTACGAGCAGTACTTC	CSVVINLNSYEQYF
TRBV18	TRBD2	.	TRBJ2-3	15	TGTGCCAGCTCACCACCATCGCTAGCGGGAGATACGCAGTATTTT	CASSPPSLAGDTQYF
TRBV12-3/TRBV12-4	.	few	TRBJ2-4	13	TGTGCCAGCAGCTCTGGTGGGAGTGACATTCAGTACTTC	CASSSGGSDIQYF
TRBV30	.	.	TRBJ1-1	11	TGTGCCTGGAGGGGTAGAGATGAAGCTTTCTTT	CAWRGRDEAFF
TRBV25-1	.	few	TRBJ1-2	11	TGTGCCAGCAGTGCCCCAGGAGCCTACACCTTC	CASSAPGAYTF
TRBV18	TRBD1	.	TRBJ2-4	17	TGTGCCAGCTCACCACCATTGGACAGGGGGCAAGAGGGCATTCAGTACTTC	CASSPPLDRGQEGIQYF
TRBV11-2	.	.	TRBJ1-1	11	TGTGCCAGCACCCTACAGAATGAAGCTTTCTTT	CASTLQNEAFF
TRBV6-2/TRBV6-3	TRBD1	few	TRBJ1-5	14	TGTGCCAGCCGAGAAACAGGGGGTGGCCAGCCCCAGCATTTT	CASRETGGGQPQHF
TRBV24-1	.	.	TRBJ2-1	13	TGTGCCACCAGTGCGGGGAGCTCCTATGAGCAGTTCTTC	CATSAGSSYEQFF
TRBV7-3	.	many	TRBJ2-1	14	TGTGCCAGCAGCTTAAGCATAGTCTACAATGAGCAGTTCTTC	CASSLSIVYNEQFF
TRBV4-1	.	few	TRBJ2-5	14	TGCGCCAGCAGCCAAGTTTGGGGGAAAGAGACCCAGTACTTC	CASSQVWGKETQYF
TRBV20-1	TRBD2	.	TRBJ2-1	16	TGCAGTGCTTCCAACCCCGGGACTAACATATACAATGAGCAGTTCTTC	CSASNPGTNIYNEQFF
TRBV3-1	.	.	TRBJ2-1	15	TGTGCCAGCAGCCAGCCAGGAAGCTCCTACAATGAGCAGTTCTTC	CASSQPGSSYNEQFF
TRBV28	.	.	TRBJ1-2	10	TGTGCCAGCAGTTTTGATGGCTACACCTTC	CASSFDGYTF
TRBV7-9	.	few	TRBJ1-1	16	TGTGCCAGCAGCTTAGGAGGTGGGGGCTCGAACACTGAAGCTTTCTTT	CASSLGGGGSNTEAFF
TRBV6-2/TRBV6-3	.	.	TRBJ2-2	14	TGTGCCAGCAGTTATGAGCGGAACCCCGGGGAGCTGTTTTTT	CASSYERNPGELFF
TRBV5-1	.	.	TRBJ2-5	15	TGCGCCAGCAGCTTGGCGTTGCAAAGCCGGGAGACCCAGTACTTC	CASSLALQSRETQYF
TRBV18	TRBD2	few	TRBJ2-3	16	TGTGCCAGCTCACCAACCACTAGCGGGCTCACAGATACGCAGTATTTT	CASSPTTSGLTDTQYF
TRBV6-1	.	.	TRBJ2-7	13	TGTGCCAGCAGCCGGGCCCTAGGTAACGAGCAGTACTTC	CASSRALGNEQYF
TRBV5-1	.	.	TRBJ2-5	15	TGCGCCAGCAGCTTCGGAGCGCGGAACCAAGAGACCCAGTACTTC	CASSFGARNQETQYF
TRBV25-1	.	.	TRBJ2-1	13	TGTGCCAGCAGTGAAGTATCAGCCGGTGAGCAGTTCTTC	CASSEVSAGEQFF
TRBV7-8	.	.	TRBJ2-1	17	TGTGCCAGCAGCTTAGGAAGGACAATTGGCTCCTACAATGAGCAGTTCTTC	CASSLGRTIGSYNEQFF
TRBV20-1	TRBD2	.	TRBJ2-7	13	TGCAGTGCTAGAGTACAGCGGGAGGGCGAGCAGTACTTC	CSARVQREGEQYF
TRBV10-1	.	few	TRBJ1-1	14	TGCGCCAGCAGTGAGTCGGGTATGAACACTGAAGCTTTCTTT	CASSESGMNTEAFF
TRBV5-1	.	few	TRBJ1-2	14	TGCGCCAGCACTGATTCGGTCGGTTCCTATGGCTACACCTTC	CASTDSVGSYGYTF
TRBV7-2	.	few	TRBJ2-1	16	TGTGCCAGCAGCTTAGTTTCGGGTGGGTCCTACAATGAGCAGTTCTTC	CASSLVSGGSYNEQFF
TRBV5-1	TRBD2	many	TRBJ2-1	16	TGCGCCAGCAGCGGGTCGGGACTAGCGGCCTACAATGAGCAGTTCTTC	CASSGSGLAAYNEQFF
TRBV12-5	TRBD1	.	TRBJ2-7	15	TGTGCTAGTGGTTTCGAGCAGGGGGCGGGCTACGAGCAGTACTTC	CASGFEQGAGYEQYF
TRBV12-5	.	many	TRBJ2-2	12	TGTGCTAGTGGTTTGAATGGAATTGAGCTGTTTTTT	CASGLNGIELFF
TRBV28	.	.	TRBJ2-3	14	TGTGCCAGCAGTTTATTACAGGGTAGAAATACGCAGTATTTT	CASSLLQGRNTQYF
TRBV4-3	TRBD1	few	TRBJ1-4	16	TGCGCCAGCAGCCAAGATTTTCAGGGGGCTAATGAAAAACTGTTTTTT	CASSQDFQGANEKLFF
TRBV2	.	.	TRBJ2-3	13	TGTGCCAGCACACAGGAGATCACAGATACGCAGTATTTT	CASTQEITDTQYF
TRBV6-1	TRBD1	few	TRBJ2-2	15	TGTGCCAGCAGTACCAAACCACAGGACAGGGATCAACTGTTTTTT	CASSTKPQDRDQLFF
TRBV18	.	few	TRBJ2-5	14	TGTGCCAGCTCACCAGGGCTGGGGCAAGAGACCCAGTACTTC	CASSPGLGQETQYF
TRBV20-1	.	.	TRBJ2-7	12	TGCAGTGCTATCGATCGGGAGATCGAGCAGTACTTC	CSAIDREIEQYF
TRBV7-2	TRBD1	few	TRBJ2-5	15	TGTGCCAGCAGCTTACGGACAGGGTGGCGAGAGACCCAGTACTTC	CASSLRTGWRETQYF
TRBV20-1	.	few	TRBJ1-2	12	TGCAGTGCTAGCCAGGGATCTGGGGGCTACACCTTC	CSASQGSGGYTF
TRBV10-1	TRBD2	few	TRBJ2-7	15	TGCGCCAGCAGTGAGTCTCCGGGGGGAACCTACGAGCAGTACTTC	CASSESPGGTYEQYF
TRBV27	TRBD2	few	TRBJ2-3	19	TGTGCCAGCAGGACGGTCGGACTAGCGGCTCCTAGTCTCACAGATACGCAGTATTTT	CASRTVGLAAPSLTDTQYF
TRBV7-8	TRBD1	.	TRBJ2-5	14	TGTGCCAGCAGCTTAGAGCGACAGGGTCTGGCCCAGTACTTC	CASSLERQGLAQYF
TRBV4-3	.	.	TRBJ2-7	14	TGCGCCAGCAGCCAAGGCAGGGGGGACTACGAGCAGTACTTC	CASSQGRGDYEQYF
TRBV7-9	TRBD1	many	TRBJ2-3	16	TGTGCCAGCAGCTCCCCGGCGACAGGGGGAGCAGATACGCAGTATTTT	CASSSPATGGADTQYF
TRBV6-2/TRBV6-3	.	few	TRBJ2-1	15	TGTGCCAGCAGTTATTTGGATTTCGCCTACAATGAGCAGTTCTTC	CASSYLDFAYNEQFF
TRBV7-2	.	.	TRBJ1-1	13	TGTGCCAGCAGAGTAAAGTCGAACACTGAAGCTTTCTTT	CASRVKSNTEAFF
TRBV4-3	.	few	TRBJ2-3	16	TGCGCCAGCAGCCAAGGGAAGGCAGGGAACACAGATACGCAGTATTTT	CASSQGKAGNTDTQYF
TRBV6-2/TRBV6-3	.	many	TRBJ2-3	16	TGTGCCAGCAGCCAAGCCCCGGGACTCAGCACAGATACGCAGTATTTT	CASSQAPGLSTDTQYF
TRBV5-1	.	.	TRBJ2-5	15	TGCGCCAGCAGCTTGGGTGGCTCCTCCCAAGAGACCCAGTACTTC	CASSLGGSSQETQYF
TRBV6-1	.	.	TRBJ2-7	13	TGTGCCAGCAGTGATACAGGTACCTACGAGCAGTACTTC	CASSDTGTYEQYF
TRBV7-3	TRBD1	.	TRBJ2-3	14	TGTGCCAGCAGGCCAGGGGGCTTGACAGATACGCAGTATTTT	CASRPGGLTDTQYF
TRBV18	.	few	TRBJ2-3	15	TGTGCCAGCTCACCGACTACCACTAGCACAGATACGCAGTATTTT	CASSPTTTSTDTQYF
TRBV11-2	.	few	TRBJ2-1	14	TGTGCCAGCAGGTCACTACGGAGGAGGGGTGAGCAGTTCTTC	CASRSLRRRGEQFF
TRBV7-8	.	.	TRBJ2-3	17	TGTGCCAGCAGCACCCGGGTAGGTCCCCGGGGCACAGATACGCAGTATTTT	CASSTRVGPRGTDTQYF
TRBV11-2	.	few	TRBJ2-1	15	TGTGCCAGCAGCACCTCGGGACTGACGTACAATGAGCAGTTCTTC	CASSTSGLTYNEQFF